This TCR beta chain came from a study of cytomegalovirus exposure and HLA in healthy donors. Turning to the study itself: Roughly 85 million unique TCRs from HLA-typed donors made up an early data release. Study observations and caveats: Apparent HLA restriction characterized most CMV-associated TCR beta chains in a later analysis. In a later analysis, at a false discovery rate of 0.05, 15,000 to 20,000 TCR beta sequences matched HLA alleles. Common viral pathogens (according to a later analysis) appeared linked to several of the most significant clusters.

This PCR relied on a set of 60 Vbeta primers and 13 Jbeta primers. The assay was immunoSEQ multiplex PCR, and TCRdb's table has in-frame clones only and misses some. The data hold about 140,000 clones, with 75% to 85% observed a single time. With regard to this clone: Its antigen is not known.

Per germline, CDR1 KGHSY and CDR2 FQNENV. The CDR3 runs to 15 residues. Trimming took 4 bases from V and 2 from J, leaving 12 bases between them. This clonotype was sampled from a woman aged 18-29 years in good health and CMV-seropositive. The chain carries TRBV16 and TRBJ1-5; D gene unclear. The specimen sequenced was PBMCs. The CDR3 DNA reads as TGTGCCAGCAGCCCAACGGTAAATGGCAATCAGCCCCAGCATTTT. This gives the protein CASSPTVNGNQPQHF.